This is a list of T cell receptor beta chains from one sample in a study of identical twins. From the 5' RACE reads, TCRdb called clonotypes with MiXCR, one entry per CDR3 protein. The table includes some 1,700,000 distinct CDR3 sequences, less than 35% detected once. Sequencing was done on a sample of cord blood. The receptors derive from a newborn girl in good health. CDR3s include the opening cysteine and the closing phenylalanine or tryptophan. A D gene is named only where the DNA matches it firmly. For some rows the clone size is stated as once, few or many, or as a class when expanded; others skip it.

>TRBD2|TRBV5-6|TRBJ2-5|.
TGTGCCAGCAGCTACTATGAGCGGGGCCGTTACAATGAGCAGTACTTC
CASSYYERGRYNEQYF
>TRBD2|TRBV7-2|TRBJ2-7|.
TGTGCCAGCAACTCCGGGGGGAGCTCCTACGAGCAGTACTTC
CASNSGGSSYEQYF
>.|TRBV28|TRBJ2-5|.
TGTGCCAGCAGTTTACTTGAGGACAATCAGCAGTACTTC
CASSLLEDNQQYF
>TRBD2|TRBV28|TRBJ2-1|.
TGTGCCAGCAGGAAAGGACTAGCGGCTCCCTACAATGAGCAGTTCTTC
CASRKGLAAPYNEQFF
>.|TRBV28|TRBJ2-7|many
TGTGCCAGCAGCTTGACACTAGCCTACGAGCAGTACTTC
CASSLTLAYEQYF
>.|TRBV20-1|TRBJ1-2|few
TGCAGTGCCCCAAGGGGGGGCGTCTATGGCTACACCTTC
CSAPRGGVYGYTF
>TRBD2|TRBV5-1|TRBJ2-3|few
TGCGCCAGCAGCTTGGGGCCTAGCGGGAGCTCAGATACGCAGTATTTT
CASSLGPSGSSDTQYF
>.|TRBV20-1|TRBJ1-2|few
TGCAGTTGTCTTGGAGGGAACTATGGCTACACCTTC
CSCLGGNYGYTF
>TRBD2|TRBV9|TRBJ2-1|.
TGTGCCAGCAGCGTATCTAGCGGCAATGAGCAGTTCTTC
CASSVSSGNEQFF
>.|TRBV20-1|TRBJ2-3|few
TGCAGTGTGGGGACTGGGGGGCTCGGCACAGATACGCAGTATTTT
CSVGTGGLGTDTQYF
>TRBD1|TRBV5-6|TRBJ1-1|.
TGTGCCAGCAGCCAACTGGACAGGTCCGCCACTGAAGCTTTCTTT
CASSQLDRSATEAFF
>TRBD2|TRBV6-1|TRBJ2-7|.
TGTGCCAGCAGTGAACCCTGGACTAGCGAAGAGCAGTACTTC
CASSEPWTSEEQYF
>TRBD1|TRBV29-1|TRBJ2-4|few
TGCAGCGTTTCGGACAGGGCCAAAAACATTCAGTACTTC
CSVSDRAKNIQYF
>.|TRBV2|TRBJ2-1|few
TGTGCCAGCAGTGGCGGAGGGGAATCCTACAATGAGCAGTTCTTC
CASSGGGESYNEQFF